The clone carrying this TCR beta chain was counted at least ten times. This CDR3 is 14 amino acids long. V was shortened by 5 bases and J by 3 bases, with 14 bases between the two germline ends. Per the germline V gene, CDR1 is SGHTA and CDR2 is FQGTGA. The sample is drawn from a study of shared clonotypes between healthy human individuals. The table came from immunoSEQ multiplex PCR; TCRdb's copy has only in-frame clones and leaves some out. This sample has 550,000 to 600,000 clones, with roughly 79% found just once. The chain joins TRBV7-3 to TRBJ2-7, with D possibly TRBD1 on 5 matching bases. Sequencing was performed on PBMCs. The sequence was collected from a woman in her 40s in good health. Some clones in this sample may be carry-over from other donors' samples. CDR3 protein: CASSPRWGFYEQYF. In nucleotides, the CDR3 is TGTGCCAGCAGCCCTCGATGGGGCTTCTACGAGCAGTACTTC.